This is a list of T cell receptor beta chains from one sample in a study of Graves' ophthalmopathy and Graves' hyperthyroidism. TCRdb re-called the multiplex PCR reads with MiXCR, one entry per CDR3 protein. The sample carries about 220,000 distinct CDR3 sequences, roughly 21% recorded once. Material for sequencing was peripheral blood. The receptor set was obtained from a woman between 45 and 60 years old with Graves' ophthalmopathy. Both conserved end residues are part of each CDR3. A D gene is named only where the DNA matches it firmly. Only some rows state a clone size, as once, few, many or a class for expanded clones.

CDR3: CASSLTHPRAQIYEQYF; DNA: TGTGCCAGCAGCTTAACCCATCCGAGGGCCCAAATCTACGAGCAGTACTTC; size: many; D: .; J: TRBJ2-7; V: TRBV7-3
CDR3: CASSYPRTSGSVYEQYF; DNA: TGTGCCAGCAGTTACCCCCGGACTAGCGGGAGTGTCTACGAGCAGTACTTC; size: .; D: TRBD2; J: TRBJ2-7; V: TRBV6-2/TRBV6-3
CDR3: CASSEEGRSYEQYF; DNA: TGTGCCAGCAGTGAAGAGGGACGGAGCTACGAGCAGTACTTC; size: many; D: .; J: TRBJ2-7; V: TRBV25-1
CDR3: CASSPRGQSVKNIQYF; DNA: TGTGCCAGCAGCCCCAGGGGGCAGTCGGTCAAAAACATTCAGTACTTC; size: few; D: TRBD1; J: TRBJ2-4; V: TRBV28
CDR3: CATRKGGAIVGELFF; DNA: TGTGCCACCAGAAAGGGGGGCGCGATTGTAGGGGAGCTGTTTTTT; size: many; D: .; J: TRBJ2-2; V: TRBV10-3
CDR3: CASSFSGGLGNEQFF; DNA: TGTGCCAGCAGTTTTTCGGGAGGTCTAGGGAATGAGCAGTTCTTC; size: few; D: TRBD2; J: TRBJ2-1; V: TRBV27
CDR3: CASSEEGLKYQPQHF; DNA: TGTGCCAGCAGTGAAGAGGGACTGAAGTATCAGCCCCAGCATTTT; size: many; D: .; J: TRBJ1-5; V: TRBV6-1
CDR3: CASSRITGSLGSGEQYF; DNA: TGTGCCAGCAGCCGCATAACAGGCTCCCTAGGTTCTGGCGAGCAGTACTTC; size: many; D: .; J: TRBJ2-7; V: TRBV2
CDR3: CASRGGTSPYEQYF; DNA: TGTGCCAGCAGGGGAGGGACCTCACCCTACGAGCAGTACTTC; size: many; D: TRBD2; J: TRBJ2-7; V: TRBV2
CDR3: CASSGGTSGTGEQYF; DNA: TGTGCCAGCAGTGGCGGGACTAGCGGGACGGGCGAGCAGTACTTC; size: .; D: TRBD2; J: TRBJ2-7; V: TRBV27
CDR3: CASSVGLQGTGELFF; DNA: TGTGCCAGCAGCGTAGGGCTACAGGGCACCGGGGAGCTGTTTTTT; size: many; D: .; J: TRBJ2-2; V: TRBV9
CDR3: CASGLVPQNTGELFF; DNA: TGTGCTAGTGGTTTGGTTCCGCAAAACACCGGGGAGCTGTTTTTT; size: .; D: .; J: TRBJ2-2; V: TRBV12-5
CDR3: CASSRRRPQDEQYF; DNA: TGTGCCAGCAGTCGACGGCGGCCCCAGGACGAGCAGTACTTC; size: many; D: .; J: TRBJ2-7; V: TRBV12-3/TRBV12-4
CDR3: CASSRQPQGSHEQYF; DNA: TGTGCCAGCAGTCGACAACCCCAGGGCTCTCACGAGCAGTACTTC; size: .; D: .; J: TRBJ2-7; V: TRBV6-2/TRBV6-3
CDR3: CASSQTVTGELFF; DNA: TGTGCCAGCAGTCAGACGGTCACCGGGGAGCTGTTTTTT; size: many; D: .; J: TRBJ2-2; V: TRBV6-1
CDR3: CASTTLGSSGTYEQYF; DNA: TGTGCCAGTACCACTCTCGGCTCTAGCGGAACCTACGAGCAGTACTTC; size: few; D: TRBD2; J: TRBJ2-7; V: TRBV19
CDR3: CASLGWGTEAFF; DNA: TGTGCCAGCCTCGGGTGGGGCACTGAAGCTTTCTTT; size: few; D: .; J: TRBJ1-1; V: TRBV11-2
CDR3: CASSKSWADQETPYF; DNA: TGTGCCAGTAGCAAAAGCTGGGCAGACCAAGAGACCCCGTACTTC; size: .; D: .; J: TRBJ2-5; V: TRBV19